This TCR beta chain was sequenced during a study of breast tumors, draining lymph nodes, adjacent tissues. The lymph nodes were axillary draining lymph nodes from breast cancer patients. In the case of this clonotype: No antigen is known for it. One end of the junction varies from germline; a read error may be responsible.

Germline V lookup: CDR1 SEHNR, CDR2 FQNEAQ (reference sequence). This CDR3 comprises 15 residues. Findings and limits, study-wide: Tumor TCR diversity was below lymph nodes but above nontumor tissue. Findings are consistent with lymph node origin and intratumoral expansion of most tumor T cells. The lymph node origin of tumor T cells was framed as consistent with a hypothesis, not demonstrated. Luminal-like breast cancer showed significantly higher tumor–nontumor repertoire similarity than basal-like.

TCRdb independently ran MiXCR on the multiplex PCR reads; one entry per CDR3 protein. The sample lists around 290,000 distinct CDR3 sequences; 30% were seen once. This sequence joins TRBV7-9 and TRBJ1-2; TRBD1 aligns across 8 bases. Source material: axillary lymph node tissue. This TCR was recovered from a female donor with breast cancer. Some clones in this sample may be carry-over from other donors' samples. CDR3 nucleotide sequence: TGTGCCAGCAGCTTAGGGGACAGGATTTCTTATGGCTACCCCTTC. Translating it yields CASSLGDRISYGYPF. Full variable domain (missing parts from reference TRBV7-9 and TRBJ1-2): DTGVSQNPRHKITKRGQNVTFRCDPISEHNRLYWYRQTLGQGPEFLTYFQNEAQLEKSRLLSDRFSAERPKGSFSTLEIQRTEQGDSAMYLCASSLGDRISYGYPFGSGTRLTVV.